This T cell receptor (beta chain) was recovered during a study of identical twins. Findings of the study overall: Modelling approaches yielded underestimates of out-of-frame TCR alpha sharing between monozygotic twins. Among out-of-frame alpha sequences shared by twins, low generation probability occurred in excess. Carriage of fewer insertions was seen in abundant cord blood beta clonotypes, whereas memory repertoires showed none.

TCRdb re-derived calls from the 5' RACE reads in MiXCR, one entry per CDR3 protein. The profile shows 120,000 to 150,000 distinct CDR3 sequences, approximately 4% of them singletons. V shed 0 bases, J shed 6 bases, and the junction held 9 bases outside the gene matches. The length of the CDR3 is 16 residues. Germline CDR1 is DFQATT and CDR2 is SNEGSKA (reference sequence). This clonotype was seen at least ten times. The antigen is unknown. V gene TRBV20-1 combines with J gene TRBJ2-1; TRBD2 matches at 9 bases. This receptor was identified in a man aged 18 to 35 in good health. Sequenced material: memory T cells sorted from blood. CDR3: CSARDLSSGASNEQFF. The DNA for the CDR3 is TGCAGTGCTAGAGATCTTTCTAGCGGGGCCTCCAATGAGCAGTTCTTC.